This T cell receptor beta chain appears in the sequencing data of a study of post-analysis software for immune sequencing data. Study at large: Both relapsing-remitting and secondary progressive multiple sclerosis featured among the disease courses, as did progressive-relapsing multiple sclerosis.

The CDR3 extends over 19 amino acids. Trimming cost V 6 bases and J 3 bases; bases outside gene matches: 20. Concerning this clonotype: What it binds is unknown. It is likely a read error, because the conserved phenylalanine at the end of the CDR3 is missing.

Findings and caveats of the study: There were about five TRBV segments more frequent in patients than controls, and TRBV5-6, TRBV5-1 and TRBV20-1 were among them. Under the F measure, samples that were prepared in one batch clustered strongly together. Normalized Chao1 diversity was significantly reduced in patients versus controls.

Unique molecular identifiers tagged the TCR beta cDNA libraries. Around 500,000 cDNA molecules came from 1 to 10 million T cells. TCRdb analysed the PCR reads with MiXCR anew, one entry per CDR3 protein. The sample yields 700,000 to 900,000 distinct CDR3 sequences, around 46% seen once. V usage is TRBV12-3 or TRBV12-4 and J usage is TRBJ2-3, with 8 positions matching TRBD2. The source is a girl aged 5 to 17 with multiple sclerosis. The material sequenced was blood. Written as DNA, the CDR3 is TGTGCCAGCAGCTCAGGCCTAGGACTAGCCAGAGTCGGAACAGATACGCAGTATTCT. It specifies CASSSGLGLARVGTDTQYS.